This is a list of T cell receptor beta chains from one sample in a study of cytomegalovirus exposure and HLA in healthy donors. Produced via immunoSEQ multiplex PCR; TCRdb's table is partial and in-frame only. The sample lists about 150,000 clones, roughly nine tenths occurring once. Input material: PBMCs. These receptors came from a woman between 18 and 29 years old in good health and CMV-seropositive. The CDR3 runs from the conserved cysteine through the conserved F or W. A D gene is named only where the DNA matches it firmly. The listing skips clone size in some rows; elsewhere it reads once, few, many or a size class.

j_call	d_call	clone_size	v_call	cdr3_aa	cdr3_nt
TRBJ2-5	TRBD2	NA	TRBV7-8	CASSLESGLAGETQYF	TGTGCCAGCAGCTTAGAATCTGGACTAGCGGGAGAGACCCAGTACTTC
TRBJ2-3	TRBD1	once	TRBV6-1	CASTLTGDADTQYF	TGTGCCAGCACTCTGACAGGGGACGCAGATACGCAGTATTTT
TRBJ2-1	NA	NA	TRBV6-1	CASFSSVSYNEQFF	TGTGCCAGCTTTTCTAGCGTCTCCTACAATGAGCAGTTCTTC
TRBJ2-7	NA	NA	TRBV5-6	CASSRGYEQYF	TGTGCCAGCAGCCGGGGTTACGAGCAGTACTTC
TRBJ1-3	NA	once	TRBV11-2	CASSLRFYSGNTIYF	TGTGCCAGCAGCTTAAGATTCTACTCTGGAAACACCATATATTTT
TRBJ2-3	TRBD2	NA	TRBV2	CASSGGTKTDTQYF	TGTGCCAGCAGTGGCGGGACTAAGACAGATACGCAGTATTTT
TRBJ2-3	NA	NA	TRBV6-5	CASSSSVTITDTQYF	TGTGCCAGCAGTTCTAGCGTAACTATCACAGATACGCAGTATTTT
TRBJ1-3	NA	NA	TRBV7-9	CASSHQGSSGNTIYF	TGTGCCAGCAGCCATCAGGGAAGCTCTGGAAACACCATATATTTT
TRBJ1-1	NA	NA	TRBV5-4	CASSLTGLTEAFF	TGTGCCAGCAGCTTGACAGGGCTCACTGAAGCTTTCTTT
TRBJ1-1	NA	NA	TRBV11-3	CASSPQASQRTEAFF	TGTGCCAGCAGCCCGCAAGCGTCGCAAAGGACTGAAGCTTTCTTT